The 20 T cell receptor beta chains listed next were all sequenced from one sample in a study of blood T cell repertoires in COVID-19. Profiling relied on immunoSEQ multiplex PCR, and the TCRdb table lists in-frame clones only, not all of them. The table has under 300,000 clones, roughly 86% seen once. Material: PBMCs or T cells enriched from blood (not recorded which). The receptors were gathered from a woman aged 55 to 70 who had recovered from COVID-19.

The chain links TRBV19 to TRBJ2-7; TRBD1 might be the D (6 bases). V was pared by 1 base and J by 2 bases, with 12 bases between. The CDR3 runs to 15 residues. Germline V gives CDR1 LNHDA, CDR2 SQIVND (reference sequence). CDR3 amino acids: CASSIAGRGAYEQYF. CDR3 nucleotides: TGTGCCAGTAGTATAGCAGGCAGGGGTGCCTACGAGCAGTACTTC.

This chain joins TRBV12-5 and TRBJ2-5; 7 positions match TRBD1. Per the germline V gene, CDR1 is LGHNT and CDR2 is FRNRAP. The J segment lost 1 base and the V segment lost 0 bases, leaving 2 bases of the junction unmatched. The CDR3 has 15 residues. The DNA for the CDR3 is TGTGCTAGTGGTTTGGTCGGGACAGCCCAAGAGACCCAGTACTTC. This gives the protein CASGLVGTAQETQYF.

V is TRBV3-1 (or the pseudogene TRBV3-2) and J is TRBJ2-7, with TRBD2 matching 7 bases. Trimming removed 1 base from V and 1 base from J; junction bases left unmatched: 4. Germline V gene lookup returns CDR1 LGHDT and CDR2 YNNKEL (reference sequence). The length of the CDR3 is 15 residues. The CDR3 DNA reads as TGTGCCAGCAGCCAAGTGGGAGGGCCTTCCTACGAGCAGTACTTC. It specifies CASSQVGGPSYEQYF.

The rearrangement links TRBV5-1 to TRBJ1-1, with a tentative D call TRBD1 (5 bases). Trimming stripped 0 bases from V and 6 bases from J, with 6 bases between. Per germline, CDR1 SGHRS and CDR2 YFSETQ. The CDR3 has 12 amino acids. The CDR3 nucleotides read TGCGCCAGCAGCTTGGAGGGGCCTGAAGCTTTCTTT. Translated: CASSLEGPEAFF.

The chain couples TRBV5-1 to TRBJ2-5, with D possibly matching TRBD2 (5 bases). Deletions cut 5 bases from V and 5 bases from J, with 19 bases between. From germline, CDR1 is SGHRS and CDR2 YFSETQ. The CDR3 extends over 15 amino acids. The CDR3 DNA follows: TGCGCCAGCAGTCTACCTCAAACTAGGGTGGAGACCCAGTACTTC. It translates to CASSLPQTRVETQYF.

V usage is TRBV7-2 and J usage is TRBJ2-7, with D possibly TRBD2 on 5 matching bases. Germline V lookup: CDR1 SGHTA, CDR2 FQGNSA. The V gene lost 5 bases and the J gene lost 6 bases, with 23 bases spanning the gap. This CDR3 region has 16 residues. In nucleotides, the CDR3 is TGTGCCAGCAGCCGCCTAGCTCGATCTACTCCAGGCGAGCAGTACTTC. It encodes CASSRLARSTPGEQYF.

The CDR3 here is CASTLQREAQGVEKLFF. The CDR3 DNA reads TGTGCCAGCACCTTACAAAGGGAGGCACAGGGGGTCGAAAAACTGTTTTTT. The chain employs TRBV28 and TRBJ1-4; 8 nucleotides align to TRBD1. The V gene's germline CDR1 is MDHEN and CDR2 SYDVKM. The V gene end was trimmed by 7 bases and the J gene end by 8 bases; junction bases not matched to a gene: 18. The CDR3 spans 17 residues.

This chain joins TRBV6-1 and TRBJ2-1; D is unclear. V lost 2 bases and J lost 7, with 15 bases in between. The CDR3 runs to 15 residues. CDR1 is MNHNS and CDR2 is SASEGT in the germline V gene. CDR3 sequence (DNA): TGTGCCAGCAGTGAACTCAAGCTTCGAGCGAATGAGCAGTTCTTC. This encodes CASSELKLRANEQFF.

The V and J genes are TRBV6-5 and TRBJ2-3, with 8 bases aligning to TRBD2. The CDR3 has 14 amino acids. With V trimmed by 2 bases and J by 6 bases, 4 bases remained unmatched. Per the germline V gene, CDR1 is MNHEY and CDR2 is SVGAGI. CDR3 sequence (DNA): TGTGCCAGCAGTTACGGACTAGCAGCGGATACGCAGTATTTT. Translated: CASSYGLAADTQYF.

This chain uses TRBV10-3 with TRBJ1-1, with D perhaps TRBD1 (5 bases). V lost 0 bases to trimming and J lost 8 bases, with 16 bases between them. CDR1 is ENHRY and CDR2 is SYGVKD in the germline V gene. The CDR3 runs to 15 residues. This CDR3 is CAISESVGGGREAFF. The CDR3 region has the DNA TGTGCCATCAGTGAGTCGGTGGGCGGGGGACGGGAAGCTTTCTTT.

The genes are TRBV6-1 and TRBJ2-2, with D perhaps matching TRBD2 (6 bases). Germline CDR1 reads MNHNS; CDR2 reads SASEGT. V was pared by 0 bases and J by 5 bases, with 19 bases between. This CDR3 comprises 18 residues. The CDR3 protein is CASSEAGLLYLKTGELFF. The CDR3 nucleotides read TGTGCCAGCAGTGAAGCAGGACTACTCTACCTCAAGACCGGGGAGCTGTTTTTT.

This clone appeared a single time. V usage is TRBV2 and J usage is TRBJ1-1; D unresolved. V lost 6 bases and J lost 4, with 12 bases in between. Germline V lookup: CDR1 SNHLY, CDR2 FYNNEI. The CDR3 is made up of 13 amino acids. The DNA for the CDR3 is TGTGCCAGCAGCCAAGAGGAAGGCACTGAAGCTTTCTTT. Amino acids: CASSQEEGTEAFF. Combining the CDR3 with reference TRBV2 and TRBJ1-1 gives the whole variable domain EPEVTQTPSHQVTQMGQEVILRCVPISNHLYFYWYRQILGQKVEFLVSFYNNEISEKSEIFDDQFSVERPDGSNFTLKIRSTKLEDSAMYFCASSQEEGTEAFFGQGTRLTVV.

The rearrangement joins TRBV6-1 to TRBJ2-2, with a possible D match to TRBD2 (5 bases). Per the germline V gene, CDR1 is MNHNS and CDR2 is SASEGT. CDR3 length equals 16 residues. V was clipped by 4 bases and J by 1 base, with 13 bases between them. CDR3: CASSGGSRGNTGELFF. The CDR3 DNA is TGTGCCAGCAGTGGAGGCTCCCGGGGGAACACCGGGGAGCTGTTTTTT.

The gene calls are TRBV23-1 and TRBJ1-3; no clear D. TRBV23-1 is known as an ORF, though its function is uncertain. V lost 0 bases to trimming and J lost 0 bases, with 12 bases between them. The CDR3 totals 17 residues. The CDR3 here is CASSQSSVESSGNTIYF. DNA of the CDR3: TGCGCCAGCAGTCAATCGTCGGTAGAGAGCTCTGGAAACACCATATATTTT.

V usage is TRBV9 and J usage is TRBJ1-5, with TRBD1 as a possible D gene (6 bases). Trimming pared 4 bases from V and 1 base from J, leaving 12 bases between. CDR1 SGDLS and CDR2 YYNGEE come from the germline V gene. The CDR3 is made up of 15 amino acids. CDR3 region: CASSPQGYSNQPQHF. As DNA, the CDR3 is TGTGCCAGCAGCCCCCAGGGGTACAGCAATCAGCCCCAGCATTTT.

The chain links TRBV4-2 to TRBJ1-4; 9 positions match TRBD1. This CDR3 region has 16 residues. Looked up from germline, CDR1 is LGHNA and CDR2 is YNFKEQ. With V trimmed by 3 bases and J by 3 bases, 5 bases remained unmatched. The CDR3 region is CASSQRDRGSNEKLFF. The CDR3 nucleotides are TGTGCCAGCAGCCAGCGAGACAGGGGGTCTAATGAAAAACTGTTTTTT.

This clone has only one observation. V and J are TRBV5-1 and TRBJ1-2, with 7 bases that match TRBD1. The CDR3 length is 14 residues. Germline V CDR1 and CDR2: SGHRS, YFSETQ. Unmatched junction bases numbered 7, after V lost 4 bases and J lost 4 bases. The CDR3 region is CASSPGQAIYGYTF. In DNA form, the CDR3 reads TGCGCCAGCAGCCCAGGACAGGCAATCTATGGCTACACCTTC.

The count of this clone is one. The chain recombines TRBV29-1 with TRBJ1-2, with a weak D call TRBD1 (5 bases). V shed 7 bases and J shed 8 bases, with 17 bases lying between them. Germline V CDR1 and CDR2: SQVTM, ANQGSEA. CDR3 length: 12 residues. CDR3 bases: TGCAGCGCCCCGAGTGGGGCTTTCGGCTACACCTTC. This translates into CSAPSGAFGYTF.

The J gene is TRBJ2-1, the V gene TRBV24-1; D unclear. The CDR3 loop spans 15 amino acids. Trimming cost V 9 bases and J 7 bases, with 21 bases left between them. The germline CDR1 and CDR2 sequences are KGHDR and SFDVKD. The CDR3 sequence: CATAVLGDSGNEQFF. The CDR3 nucleotides are TGTGCCACCGCGGTATTAGGAGATTCCGGGAATGAGCAGTTCTTC.

The genes are TRBV6-5 and TRBJ1-1, with D possibly TRBD1 on 5 matching bases. From germline, CDR1 is MNHEY and CDR2 SVGAGI. Trimming cost V 1 base and J 6 bases, with 18 bases left between them. The CDR3 contains 16 residues. For the CDR3, the DNA is TGTGCCAGCAGTTACTATAATGCAGGGACTCAGGCTGAAGCTTTCTTT. Its translation is CASSYYNAGTQAEAFF.